The entry below describes one T cell receptor (beta chain). Its specificity is unknown. Despite likely unrecorded immune exposures, the donors were nominally healthy at the time of sampling. The sample comes from a study of cytomegalovirus exposure and HLA in healthy donors. Study-wide results and caveats: In vitro work confirmed that three CMV-associated chains recognize CMV antigens. In an earlier analysis, most TCR beta V segments were productive about 87% or about 30% of the time. Overall, approximately 150 TCR beta chains were annotated as cytomegalovirus-associated.

The PCR was carried out with 60 Vbeta primers and 13 Jbeta primers. The data were produced by immunoSEQ multiplex PCR, yet TCRdb's version contains in-frame clones alone and is incomplete. The sample carries 55,000 to 75,000 clones, roughly four fifths recorded once. This TCR was recovered from a woman in her 30s in good health and CMV-seropositive. The source material was PBMCs.

CDR3: CASSSGTGVETQYF. The DNA for the CDR3 is TGTGCCAGCAGCTCGGGGACAGGGGTGGAGACCCAGTACTTC. The rearrangement links TRBV5-6 to TRBJ2-5; 10 bases align to TRBD1. Germline V CDR1 and CDR2: SGHDT, YYEEEE. The CDR3 length is 14 residues. V dropped 3 bases and J dropped 5; count of bases not matched to a gene: 4.